These 23 T cell receptor beta chains came from one sample sequenced in a study of T cell changes during pregnancy in multiple sclerosis. Assay used: immunoSEQ multiplex PCR; TCRdb lists only in-frame clones, some missing. Of about 99,000 clones listed, under 95% are singletons. The sample in question was peripheral blood, obtained after pregnancy. These receptors came from a female donor with multiple sclerosis, enrolled in a pregnancy study.

The chain uses TRBV5-1 and TRBJ2-5; TRBD2 matches 8 bases. Trimming removed 0 bases from V and 0 bases from J; junction bases left unmatched: 4. CDR1 and CDR2 (germline): SGHRS, YFSETQ. The length of the CDR3 is 16 residues. The CDR3 bases are TGCGCCAGCAGCTTGGAGAGCGGGAGTTACCAAGAGACCCAGTACTTC. This sequence encodes CASSLESGSYQETQYF.

V gene TRBV4-1 combines with J gene TRBJ2-3, with D maybe TRBD2 (6 bases). CDR1 is MGHRA, CDR2 YSYEKL, per germline. The CDR3 is 14 amino acids. V was cut by 4 bases and J by 4 bases, with 12 bases left in between. The CDR3 nucleotides read TGCGCCAGCAGCCGCCCGGGAGAGCCAGATACGCAGTATTTT. Translation gives CASSRPGEPDTQYF.

V gene TRBV6-1 combines with J gene TRBJ2-7; the D gene is possibly TRBD2 (6 bases). The ends were cut back, 7 bases at V and 1 base at J, with 14 bases in the middle. The CDR3 totals 14 residues. CDR1 is MNHNS, CDR2 SASEGT, per germline. The CDR3 is CASKLLAGSYEQYF. The CDR3 region has the DNA TGTGCCAGCAAACTACTAGCTGGATCCTACGAGCAGTACTTC.

This clone was observed a single time. The CDR3 loop reads CASSEPGRNEQFF. For the CDR3, the DNA is TGTGCCAGCAGCGAGCCCGGGAGGAATGAGCAGTTCTTC. The chain combines TRBV28 with TRBJ2-1; 7 bases fit TRBD2. The CDR3 sequence is 13 residues long. Germline V gene data show CDR1 as MDHEN and CDR2 as SYDVKM. Trimming removed 6 bases from V and 7 bases from J; junction bases left unmatched: 6.

The chain recombines TRBV12-5 with TRBJ2-3, with D unresolved. The ends were cut back, 1 base at V and 0 bases at J, with 2 bases in the middle. In germline, CDR1 is LGHNT, CDR2 FRNRAP. This CDR3 has 13 amino acids. CDR3 DNA: TGTGCTAGTGGTTTGGCGAGCACAGATACGCAGTATTTT. Amino acid sequence: CASGLASTDTQYF.

This rearrangement joins TRBV5-6 to TRBJ2-3; 9 bases are shared with TRBD2. CDR3 length: 15 residues. Germline V gene sequence: CDR1 SGHDT, CDR2 YYEEEE. V shed 7 bases, J shed 6 bases, and the junction held 12 bases outside the gene matches. Here the CDR3 reads CASGFGGRVLDTQYF. The CDR3, as DNA: TGTGCCAGCGGATTTGGCGGGAGGGTACTTGATACGCAGTATTTT.

The chain recombines TRBV30 with TRBJ1-4, with 7 bases aligning to TRBD1. Trimming removed 4 bases from V and 6 bases from J; junction bases left unmatched: 11. Germline CDR1 GTSNPN, CDR2 SVGIG (reference sequence). This CDR3 comprises 15 residues. The CDR3 coding sequence is TGTGCCTGGACACCCGGGACAGTCCGGGATGAAAAACTGTTTTTT. Its protein product is CAWTPGTVRDEKLFF.

The V gene is TRBV6-1, the J gene TRBJ1-6; 10 nucleotides agree with TRBD1. Looked up from germline, CDR1 is MNHNS and CDR2 is SASEGT. CDR3 size: 14 residues. V lost 6 bases, J lost 11 bases, and 7 bases stayed unmatched. This chain's CDR3 is CASSPTGGGTPLHF. The CDR3 region has the DNA TGTGCCAGCAGCCCGACAGGGGGCGGAACACCCCTCCACTTT.

The V and J genes are TRBV5-6 and TRBJ1-3, with TRBD1 as a possible D gene (5 bases). Trimming removed 4 bases at V and 2 bases at J, with 16 bases between. The germline V gene has CDR1 SGHDT and CDR2 YYEEEE. CDR3 length equals 16 residues. The CDR3 nucleotides are TGTGCCAGCAGCCCCAGGCCCCGGGGGGCTGGAAACACCATATATTTT. Its protein is CASSPRPRGAGNTIYF.

The CDR3 DNA reads as TGCGCCAGCAGCCCGGGACTAGCGGACACAGATACGCAGTATTTT. It encodes CASSPGLADTDTQYF. The chain recombines TRBV10-1 with TRBJ2-3; 11 bases are shared with TRBD2. This CDR3 comprises 15 residues. CDR1 WNHNN and CDR2 SYGVQD come from the germline V gene (reference sequence). V lost 6 bases, J lost 2 bases, and 4 bases stayed unmatched.

This clone appeared a single time. The rearrangement joins TRBV29-1 to TRBJ2-7, with D uncertain. The CDR3 has 13 amino acids. Trimming took 5 bases from V and 5 from J, leaving 16 bases between them. Germline V lookup: CDR1 SQVTM, CDR2 ANQGSEA. The CDR3 DNA reads as TGCAGCGTTACAGCTCCAGGCAGCCACGAGCAGTACTTC. This gives the protein CSVTAPGSHEQYF.

V and J are TRBV2 and TRBJ1-2; D not certain. The ends were cut back, 6 bases at V and 4 bases at J, with 15 bases in the middle. Germline V gene sequence: CDR1 SNHLY, CDR2 FYNNEI. The CDR3 sequence is 14 residues long. Here the CDR3 DNA reads TGTGCCAGCAGCCCCTCTTACAGACCCTATGGCTACACCTTC. Translated: CASSPSYRPYGYTF.

This chain connects TRBV18 to TRBJ2-5; 8 bases are a match to TRBD1. The CDR3 runs 15 residues. Trimming at V came to 2 bases and at J to 1 base, leaving 3 bases not matched to a gene. Germline values: CDR1 KGHSH, CDR2 LQKENI. The CDR3 is CASSPRGQGQETQYF. CDR3 in DNA: TGTGCCAGCTCACCAAGAGGACAGGGCCAAGAGACCCAGTACTTC.

The rearrangement links TRBV4-1 to TRBJ2-7; D might be TRBD2 (6 bases). There are 15 residues in the CDR3. Trimming cost V 0 bases and J 2 bases, with 11 bases left between them. Germline-derived CDR1 and CDR2 are MGHRA and YSYEKL. The CDR3 is CASSQEFRETYEQYF. CDR3 DNA: TGCGCCAGCAGCCAAGAATTTCGGGAGACCTACGAGCAGTACTTC.

As DNA, the CDR3 is TGTGCCAGCAGTAATTGGGGGGGAGAGGATACGCAGTATTTT. As protein: CASSNWGGEDTQYF. V is TRBV5-6 and J is TRBJ2-3; 7 positions agree with TRBD2. From germline, CDR1 is SGHDT and CDR2 YYEEEE. The CDR3 runs to 14 residues. J was trimmed by 6 bases and V by 5 bases; bases with no gene match: 9.

This chain uses TRBV15 with TRBJ2-7; D call uncertain. Germline V gene data show CDR1 as LNHNV and CDR2 as YYDKDF (reference sequence). The CDR3 has 15 amino acids. V lost 5 bases to trimming and J lost 8 bases, with 22 bases between them. As DNA, the CDR3 is TGTGCCACCAGCCTCTGGGCCACTCCTCAGGCCCAGCAGTACTTC. It is translated as CATSLWATPQAQQYF.

This chain connects TRBV27 to TRBJ1-2; maybe TRBD1 (5 bases). This CDR3 is 13 amino acids long. Looked up from germline, CDR1 is MNHEY and CDR2 is SMNVEV (reference sequence). V was trimmed by 3 bases and J by 3 bases, leaving 8 bases between them. The CDR3 region has the DNA TGTGCCAGCAGTTTGGGGGGGTACTATGGCTACACCTTC. It codes for CASSLGGYYGYTF.

The chain carries TRBV5-1 and TRBJ2-3, with D maybe TRBD2 (5 bases). Trimming left V 0 bases short and J 3 bases short, with 14 bases between. Germline V gene data show CDR1 as SGHRS and CDR2 as YFSETQ. This CDR3 spans 16 amino acids. The CDR3 loop is CASSLEVGSGTDTQYF. CDR3 nucleotides: TGCGCCAGCAGCTTGGAGGTGGGGAGTGGGACAGATACGCAGTATTTT.

The gene calls are TRBV14 and TRBJ1-2; 10 nucleotides agree with TRBD1. There are 15 residues in the CDR3. Losses at the gene ends were 1 base for V and 5 bases for J; bases not matched to a gene: 4. Germline assignment: CDR1 SGHDN and CDR2 FVKESK. The CDR3 protein is CASSQATGGGYGYTF. The DNA for the CDR3 is TGTGCCAGCAGCCAAGCGACAGGGGGCGGGTATGGCTACACCTTC.

The CDR3 reads CASVIRDSGNYGYTF. In nucleotides, the CDR3 is TGTGCCAGCGTCATACGGGACAGTGGAAACTATGGCTACACCTTC. J is TRBJ1-2 and V is TRBV28; 7 bases are shared with TRBD1. The CDR3 has 15 residues. Germline V gene data show CDR1 as MDHEN and CDR2 as SYDVKM. J gave up 2 bases and V 8 bases, and 11 bases lay outside the gene matches.

The chain recombines TRBV7-9 with TRBJ2-7, with 9 bases fitting TRBD1. CDR1 SEHNR and CDR2 FQNEAQ come from the germline V gene (reference sequence). CDR3 length: 14 residues. Trimming took 3 bases from V and 4 from J; bases not matched to a gene: 4. Written as DNA, the CDR3 is TGTGCCAGCAGCTTTCCGGGACAGGGTTACGAGCAGTACTTC. Its protein product is CASSFPGQGYEQYF.

The rearrangement links TRBV5-1 to TRBJ2-3, with 8 bases fitting TRBD2. CDR1 and CDR2 from the germline V gene are SGHRS and YFSETQ. The CDR3 extends over 18 amino acids. V was pared by 0 bases and J by 4 bases, with 13 bases of the junction left unmatched. This CDR3 reads CASSLVKGSGREADTQYF. Written as DNA, the CDR3 is TGCGCCAGCAGCTTGGTAAAGGGAAGCGGGAGAGAGGCAGATACGCAGTATTTT. Variable domain in full (rest from reference TRBV5-1 and TRBJ2-3): KAGVTQTPRYLIKTRGQQVTLSCSPISGHRSVSWYQQTPGQGLQFLFEYFSETQRNKGNFPGRFSGRQFSNSRSEMNVSTLELGDSALYLCASSLVKGSGREADTQYFGPGTRLTVL.

This chain uses TRBV14 with TRBJ2-1; 7 bases fit TRBD1. V dropped 4 bases and J dropped 10; count of bases not matched to a gene: 19. Looked up from germline, CDR1 is SGHDN and CDR2 is FVKESK. There are 17 residues in the CDR3. CDR3 coding DNA: TGTGCCAGCAGCCGCCGAGGGGGCGGAACCCTCGTACGGGAGCAGTTCTTC. Translating gives CASSRRGGGTLVREQFF.